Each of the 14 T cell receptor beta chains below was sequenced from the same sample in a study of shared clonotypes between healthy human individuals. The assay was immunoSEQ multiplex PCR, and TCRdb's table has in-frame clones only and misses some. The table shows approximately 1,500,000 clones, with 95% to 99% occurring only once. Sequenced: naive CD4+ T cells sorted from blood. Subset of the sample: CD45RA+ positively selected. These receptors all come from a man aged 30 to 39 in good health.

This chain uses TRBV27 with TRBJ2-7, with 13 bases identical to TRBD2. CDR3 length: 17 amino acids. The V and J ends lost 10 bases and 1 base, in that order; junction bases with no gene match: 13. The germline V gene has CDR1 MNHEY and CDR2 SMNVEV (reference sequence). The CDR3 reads CAKQGLAGQVSSYEQYF. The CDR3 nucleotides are TGTGCCAAACAGGGACTAGCGGGACAAGTGTCGTCCTACGAGCAGTACTTC.

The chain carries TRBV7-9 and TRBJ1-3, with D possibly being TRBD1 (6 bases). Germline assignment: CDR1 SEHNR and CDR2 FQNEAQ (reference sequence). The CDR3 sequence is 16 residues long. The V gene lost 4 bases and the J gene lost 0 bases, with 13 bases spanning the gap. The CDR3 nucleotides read TGTGCCAGCAGCTATTGGGACACAGACTCTGGAAACACCATATATTTT. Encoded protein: CASSYWDTDSGNTIYF.

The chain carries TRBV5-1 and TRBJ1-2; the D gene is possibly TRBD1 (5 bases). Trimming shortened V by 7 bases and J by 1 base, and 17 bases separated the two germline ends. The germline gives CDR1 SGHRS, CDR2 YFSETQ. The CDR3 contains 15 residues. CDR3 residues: CASAPGQGINYGYTF. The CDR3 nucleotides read TGCGCCAGCGCGCCGGGGCAGGGAATTAACTATGGCTACACCTTC.

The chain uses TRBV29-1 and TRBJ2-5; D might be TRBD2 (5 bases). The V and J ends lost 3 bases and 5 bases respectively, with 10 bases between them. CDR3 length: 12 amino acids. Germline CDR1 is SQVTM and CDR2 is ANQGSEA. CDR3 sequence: CSVERPGETQYF. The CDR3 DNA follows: TGCAGCGTTGAGCGACCGGGGGAGACCCAGTACTTC.

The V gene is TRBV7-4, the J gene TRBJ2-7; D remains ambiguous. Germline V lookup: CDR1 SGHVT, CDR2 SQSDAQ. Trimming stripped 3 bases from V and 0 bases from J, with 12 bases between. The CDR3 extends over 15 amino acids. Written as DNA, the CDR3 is TGTGCCAGCAGCTTTGCCGGTCTTAGCTCCTACGAGCAGTACTTC. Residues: CASSFAGLSSYEQYF.

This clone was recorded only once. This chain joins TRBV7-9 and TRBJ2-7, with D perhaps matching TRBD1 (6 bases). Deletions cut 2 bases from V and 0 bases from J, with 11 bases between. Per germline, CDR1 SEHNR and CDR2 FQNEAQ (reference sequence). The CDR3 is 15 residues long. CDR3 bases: TGTGCCAGCAGCTTACAGGGGATCTCCTCCTACGAGCAGTACTTC. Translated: CASSLQGISSYEQYF.

The CDR3 region is CASRNARQSNYGYTF. CDR3 sequence (DNA): TGTGCCAGCAGAAATGCTAGACAGAGTAACTATGGCTACACCTTC. The V gene is TRBV6-1, the J gene TRBJ1-2; a weak D match, TRBD1 (5 bases). The germline CDR1 and CDR2 sequences are MNHNS and SASEGT. Between the trimmed V and J ends, which lost 6 bases and 1 base, there was a span of 15 bases. This CDR3 has 15 amino acids.

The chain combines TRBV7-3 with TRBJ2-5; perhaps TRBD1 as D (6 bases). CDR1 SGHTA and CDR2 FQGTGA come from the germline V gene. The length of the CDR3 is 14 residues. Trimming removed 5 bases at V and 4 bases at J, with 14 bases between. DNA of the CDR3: TGTGCCAGCAGCCAAAGCGGCAGGGGAGAGACCCAGTACTTC. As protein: CASSQSGRGETQYF.

The chain's CDR3 is CASIDVYEQYF. The CDR3 DNA reads TGTGCCAGCATCGACGTCTACGAGCAGTACTTC. V gene TRBV7-9 combines with J gene TRBJ2-7; D is unresolved. Germline CDR1 and CDR2: SEHNR and FQNEAQ (reference sequence). The CDR3 is made up of 11 amino acids. Deletions cut 7 bases from V and 3 bases from J, with 7 bases between.

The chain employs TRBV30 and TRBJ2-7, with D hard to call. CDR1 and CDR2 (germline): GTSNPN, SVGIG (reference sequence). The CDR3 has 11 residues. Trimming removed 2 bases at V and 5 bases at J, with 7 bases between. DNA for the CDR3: TGTGCCTGGAGTAACAGCCACGAGCAGTACTTC. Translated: CAWSNSHEQYF.

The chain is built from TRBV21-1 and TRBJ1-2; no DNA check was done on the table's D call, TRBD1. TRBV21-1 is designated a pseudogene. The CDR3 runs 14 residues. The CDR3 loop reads CASSKEGQNYGYTF. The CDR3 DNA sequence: TGTGCCAGCAGCAAAGAAGGACAGAACTATGGCTACACCTTC.

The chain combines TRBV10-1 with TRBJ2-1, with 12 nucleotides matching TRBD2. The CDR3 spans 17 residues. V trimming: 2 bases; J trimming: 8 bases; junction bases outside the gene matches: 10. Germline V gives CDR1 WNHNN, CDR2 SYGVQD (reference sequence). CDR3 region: CASSERTSGTALDEQFF. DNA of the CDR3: TGCGCCAGCAGTGAGCGGACTAGCGGGACGGCGTTGGATGAGCAGTTCTTC.

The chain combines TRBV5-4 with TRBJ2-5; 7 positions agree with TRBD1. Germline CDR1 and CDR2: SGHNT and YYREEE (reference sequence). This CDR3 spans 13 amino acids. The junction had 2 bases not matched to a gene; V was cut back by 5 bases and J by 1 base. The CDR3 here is CASRRDSQETQYF. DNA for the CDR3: TGTGCCAGCAGGAGGGACAGCCAAGAGACCCAGTACTTC.

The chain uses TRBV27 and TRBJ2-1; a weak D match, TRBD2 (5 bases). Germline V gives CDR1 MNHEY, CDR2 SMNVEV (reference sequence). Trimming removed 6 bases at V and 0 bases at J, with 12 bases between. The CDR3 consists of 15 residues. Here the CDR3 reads CASSTSPSSYNEQFF. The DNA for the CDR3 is TGTGCCAGCAGCACTAGTCCAAGCTCCTACAATGAGCAGTTCTTC.